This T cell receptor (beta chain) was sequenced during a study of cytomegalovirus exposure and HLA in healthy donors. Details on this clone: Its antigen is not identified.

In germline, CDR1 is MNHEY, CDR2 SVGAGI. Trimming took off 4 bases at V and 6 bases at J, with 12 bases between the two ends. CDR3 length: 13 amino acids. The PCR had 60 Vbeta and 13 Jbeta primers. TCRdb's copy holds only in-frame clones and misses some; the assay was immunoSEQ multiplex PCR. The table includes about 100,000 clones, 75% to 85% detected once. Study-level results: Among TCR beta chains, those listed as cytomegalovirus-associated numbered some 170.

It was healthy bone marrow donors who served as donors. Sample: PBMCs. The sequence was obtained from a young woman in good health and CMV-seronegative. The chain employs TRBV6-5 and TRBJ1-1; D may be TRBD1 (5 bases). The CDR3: CASSSQGGAEAFF. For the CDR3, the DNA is TGTGCCAGCAGTTCCCAGGGTGGCGCTGAAGCTTTCTTT.